These 4 T cell receptor beta chains were sequenced from one sample in a study of cytomegalovirus exposure and HLA in healthy donors. The study ran its PCR with 60 Vbeta and 13 Jbeta primers. Sequencing used immunoSEQ multiplex PCR; TCRdb keeps in-frame clones, though not all of them. The data hold 150,000 to 200,000 clones, with 70% to 85% observed a single time. The sample taken for sequencing was PBMCs. These TCRs come from a man in his forties in good health and CMV-seronegative.

The V gene is TRBV5-4, the J gene TRBJ1-1; D perhaps matches TRBD1 (6 bases). V was pared by 2 bases and J by 1 base, with 6 bases between. CDR1 is SGHNT and CDR2 is YYREEE in the germline V gene (reference sequence). This CDR3 has 13 residues. The CDR3 loop is CASSLQGNTEAFF. CDR3 DNA: TGTGCCAGCAGCTTACAGGGGAACACTGAAGCTTTCTTT.

This clone has a single count. The chain recombines TRBV28 with TRBJ2-3; 7 nucleotides line up with TRBD1. Per the germline V gene, CDR1 is MDHEN and CDR2 is SYDVKM. V trimming: 5 bases; J trimming: 6 bases; junction bases outside the gene matches: 11. The CDR3 contains 15 residues. The CDR3 loop reads CASSPRTGPGDTQYF. CDR3 DNA: TGTGCCAGCAGTCCTCGGACAGGTCCAGGGGATACGCAGTATTTT.

The gene calls are TRBV5-4 and TRBJ2-3; 8 bases agree with TRBD1. Germline CDR1 and CDR2: SGHNT and YYREEE (reference sequence). There are 14 residues in the CDR3. V was pared by 2 bases and J by 1 base, with 0 bases of the junction left unmatched. CDR3: CASSLQGGTDTQYF. For the CDR3, the DNA is TGTGCCAGCAGCTTACAGGGGGGCACAGATACGCAGTATTTT.

V and J are TRBV29-1 and TRBJ2-5, with 8 positions matching TRBD2. The end of the DNA fits TRBJ2-7 better, so the J call may be wrong. Germline V lookup: CDR1 SQVTM, CDR2 ANQGSEA. The CDR3 is 18 residues long. In DNA, the CDR3 is TGCAGCTCCACAGCGGCAGGAGGAGCCTTTAGCGGGGCCTACGAGCAGTACTTC. This gives the protein CSSTAAGGAFSGAYEQYF.